This record looks at one T cell receptor beta chain sequence and its context. Antigen: not known. These data belong to a study of T cells in localized non-small cell lung cancer. Points from the study as a whole: Owing to sequencing of a solitary tumor region, heterogeneity cannot be discounted. Uninvolved adjacent lung showed higher T cell clonality than tumor. Blood T cell density predicted longer survival; adjacent-lung clonality, shorter. Adjacent lung tissue had a median around 50 of the top 100 clones found in the tumor.

V lost 7 bases to trimming and J lost 3 bases, with 7 bases between them. The CDR3 is 11 amino acids. Germline CDR1 and CDR2: SQVTM and ANQGSEA. Clones were sequenced by immunoSEQ multiplex PCR, and TCRdb holds only the in-frame ones, with some missing. Among approximately 41,000 clones listed, 90% to 95% were seen once. The gene calls are TRBV29-1 and TRBJ2-1; a weak D match, TRBD2 (5 bases). The sequence was obtained from a woman aged 35 to 69 with stage II lung adenocarcinoma. The material sequenced was PBMCs, taken before any cancer treatment. The DNA of the CDR3 is TGCAGCGCCGGACTCTACAATGAGCAGTTCTTC. Residues: CSAGLYNEQFF.